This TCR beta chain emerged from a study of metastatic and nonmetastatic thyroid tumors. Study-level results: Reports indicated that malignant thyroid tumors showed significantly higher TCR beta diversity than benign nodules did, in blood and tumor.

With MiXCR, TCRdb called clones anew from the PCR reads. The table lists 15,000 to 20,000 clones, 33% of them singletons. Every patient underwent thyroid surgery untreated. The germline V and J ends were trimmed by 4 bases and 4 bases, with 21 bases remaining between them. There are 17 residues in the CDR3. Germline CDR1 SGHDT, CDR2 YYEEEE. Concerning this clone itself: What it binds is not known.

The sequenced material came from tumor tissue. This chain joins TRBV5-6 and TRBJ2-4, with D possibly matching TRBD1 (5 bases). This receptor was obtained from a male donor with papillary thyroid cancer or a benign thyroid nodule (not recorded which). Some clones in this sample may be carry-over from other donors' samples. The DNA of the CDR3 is TGTGCCAGCAGCCTTCACATCAGGTCATGGACAAAAAACATTCAGTACTTC. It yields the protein CASSLHIRSWTKNIQYF.